A selection of T cell receptor beta chains follows, all from one sample in a study of chemoradiotherapy in HPV16-positive cancers. Assay used: immunoSEQ multiplex PCR; TCRdb lists only in-frame clones, some missing. Of around 5,000 clones in the sample, around 83% were seen once. The specimen was tumor tissue, collected from a patient who underwent chemoradiotherapy. The source of these receptors is a human donor with HPV-associated anogenital cancer. CDR3s include the opening cysteine and the closing phenylalanine or tryptophan. The order of the fields is J gene, V gene, D gene, CDR3 length, clone size, CDR3 protein, CDR3 DNA. The D gene is left open where the match is weak. Size is stated for part of the rows, as once, few or many counts, or as a class when the clone is expanded.

>TRBJ1-5|TRBV6-1|.|15|.
CASSGHPGPYQPQHF
TGTGCCAGCAGTGGACATCCGGGACCTTATCAGCCCCAGCATTTT
>TRBJ2-5|TRBV11-2|.|16|.
CASSLAGYGGQETQYF
TGTGCCAGCAGCTTAGCGGGATACGGAGGACAAGAGACCCAGTACTTC
>TRBJ1-1|TRBV6-5|.|10|.
CADPTRKAFF
TGTGCAGACCCGACTAGAAAGGCTTTCTTT
>TRBJ1-1|TRBV5-4|.|12|.
CASSRSNTEAFF
TGTGCCAGCAGCCGATCGAACACTGAAGCTTTCTTT
>TRBJ1-2|TRBV5-5|.|16|.
CASSSRGGLDSYGYTF
TGTGCCAGCAGCTCGAGAGGCGGCTTGGACAGCTATGGCTACACCTTC
>TRBJ2-7|TRBV7-3|.|13|once
CASSLNPGGEQYF
TGTGCCAGCAGCTTAAACCCAGGTGGAGAGCAGTACTTC
>TRBJ2-3|TRBV7-2|TRBD2|16|.
CASSPRTGGVTDTQYF
TGTGCCAGCAGCCCTCGGACGGGAGGTGTGACAGATACGCAGTATTTT
>TRBJ2-5|TRBV7-9|.|11|.
CASSLVETQYF
TGTGCCAGCAGCTTAGTCGAGACCCAGTACTTC
>TRBJ1-5|TRBV6-1|TRBD1|14|.
CASSFTGANQPQHF
TGTGCCAGCAGCTTTACAGGGGCCAATCAGCCCCAGCATTTT
>TRBJ1-2|TRBV5-6|.|12|.
CASSFKGDGYTF
TGTGCCAGCAGCTTTAAGGGAGATGGCTACACCTTC
>TRBJ1-2|TRBV18|.|15|.
CASSPESTATYGYTF
TGTGCCAGCTCACCGGAATCGACAGCGACCTATGGCTACACCTTC
>TRBJ1-1|TRBV10-2|.|13|few
CASSYRTGTEAFF
TGCGCCAGCAGCTACAGGACGGGTACTGAAGCTTTCTTT
>TRBJ1-5|TRBV30|.|15|large
CAWSVGDPRYQPQHF
TGTGCCTGGAGTGTAGGGGACCCCCGGTATCAGCCCCAGCATTTT
>TRBJ2-1|TRBV30|.|11|.
CAWSGTEEQFF
TGTGCCTGGAGCGGAACGGAGGAGCAGTTCTTC
>TRBJ2-1|TRBV5-1|TRBD2|17|.
CASSRRIAGPGYNEQFF
TGCGCCAGCAGCAGAAGAATAGCGGGACCCGGATACAATGAGCAGTTCTTC
>TRBJ2-2|TRBV30|TRBD1|15|few
CAAQGGQGGTGELFF
TGTGCCGCCCAAGGGGGACAGGGTGGTACCGGGGAGCTGTTTTTT
>TRBJ1-5|TRBV23-1|.|16|.
CASSQSARVENQPQHF
TGCGCCAGCAGTCAATCAGCCCGGGTGGAGAATCAGCCCCAGCATTTT
>TRBJ1-1|TRBV9|.|14|.
CASSASGTPDRAFF
TGTGCCAGCAGCGCCTCCGGGACCCCGGACCGAGCTTTCTTT
>TRBJ2-2|TRBV2|.|14|.
CASSELARTGELFF
TGTGCCAGCAGTGAACTAGCGCGGACCGGGGAGCTGTTTTTT
>TRBJ1-3|TRBV5-6|.|15|.
CASSGEQGAGNTIYF
TGTGCCAGCAGCGGGGAGCAGGGCGCTGGAAACACCATATATTTT
>TRBJ1-3|TRBV21-1|.|16|.
CASSSPHVISGNTIYF
TGTGCCAGCAGCTCCCCACATGTTATCTCTGGAAACACCATATATTTT
>TRBJ1-1|TRBV6-6|.|12|once
CASSPRDTEAFF
TGTGCCAGCAGTCCCCGGGACACTGAAGCTTTCTTT
>TRBJ2-5|TRBV7-2|.|14|.
CASSLARGAETQYF
TGTGCCAGCAGCTTAGCTAGAGGGGCAGAGACCCAGTACTTC
>TRBJ2-6|TRBV28|.|16|few
CASRKTGRSGANVLTF
TGTGCCAGCAGGAAGACAGGCCGCTCTGGGGCCAACGTCCTGACTTTC
>TRBJ2-4|TRBV29-1|.|13|.
CSVLLLAKNIQYF
TGCAGCGTCCTCTTACTAGCCAAAAACATTCAGTACTTC
>TRBJ2-1|TRBV7-2|.|16|.
CASSLVGGQSYNEQFF
TGTGCCAGCAGCTTAGTAGGGGGTCAAAGCTACAATGAGCAGTTCTTC
>TRBJ2-7|TRBV28|TRBD1|12|.
CASSRDRGEQYF
TGTGCCAGCAGCCGCGACAGGGGCGAGCAGTACTTC
>TRBJ1-5|TRBV4-1|TRBD1|16|.
CASSLREGQGSQPQHF
TGCGCCAGCAGCCTAAGAGAGGGACAGGGTAGTCAGCCCCAGCATTTT
>TRBJ2-5|TRBV6-5|TRBD1|15|.
CASSYSGTGRETQYF
TGTGCCAGCAGTTACTCGGGGACAGGGCGAGAGACCCAGTACTTC
>TRBJ1-2|TRBV6-5|.|12|once
CASKTGFYGYTF
TGTGCCAGCAAAACAGGGTTCTATGGCTACACCTTC
>TRBJ2-1|TRBV15|TRBD2|17|.
CATSRGGGLAGFNEQFF
TGTGCCACCAGCAGAGGTGGGGGACTAGCGGGGTTCAATGAGCAGTTCTTC
>TRBJ2-1|TRBV5-1|.|16|.
CASSTDPPGVGNEQFF
TGCGCCAGCAGCACCGACCCCCCAGGGGTTGGCAATGAGCAGTTCTTC
>TRBJ1-3|TRBV4-3|.|15|.
CASSPYGGKENTIYF
TGCGCCAGCAGCCCCTACGGGGGGAAGGAGAACACCATATATTTT
>TRBJ1-2|TRBV27|TRBD1|15|.
CASSKGQFFEGGYTF
TGTGCCAGCAGTAAGGGACAGTTTTTTGAAGGTGGCTACACCTTC
>TRBJ2-3|TRBV7-6|.|15|.
CASGDRDGTSDTQYF
TGTGCCAGCGGGGACCGGGACGGAACCTCGGATACGCAGTATTTT
>TRBJ1-5|TRBV5-1|.|14|.
CASSPDGRESPQHF
TGCGCCAGCAGCCCGGATGGGAGGGAATCGCCCCAGCATTTT
>TRBJ1-1|TRBV19|TRBD1|16|.
CASSIGTGKSNTEAFF
TGTGCCAGTAGTATCGGGACAGGGAAGTCGAACACTGAAGCTTTCTTT
>TRBJ2-3|TRBV6-1|TRBD2|15|.
CASSWVGLADDTQYF
TGTGCCAGCAGCTGGGTCGGACTAGCGGATGATACGCAGTATTTT
>TRBJ2-5|TRBV11-1|TRBD2|16|.
CASSFGLAALQETQYF
TGTGCCAGCAGCTTCGGACTAGCAGCCTTACAAGAGACCCAGTACTTC
>TRBJ1-1|TRBV7-2|.|17|.
CASSSPPGQPMNTEAFF
TGTGCCAGCAGCTCCCCCCCAGGTCAGCCCATGAACACTGAAGCTTTCTTT
>TRBJ1-5|TRBV7-9|.|13|.
CASSRAGNQPQHF
TGTGCCAGCTCACGGGCAGGGAATCAGCCCCAGCATTTT
>TRBJ1-3|TRBV11-2|.|12|few
CASSLVGNTIYF
TGTGCCAGCAGCTTAGTTGGAAACACCATATATTTT
>TRBJ1-4|TRBV7-3|.|15|.
CASSLGGRENEKLFF
TGTGCCAGCAGCTTAGGGGGCAGGGAGAATGAAAAACTGTTTTTT
>TRBJ2-1|TRBV4-3|TRBD1|15|.
CASSQFRDRGNEQFF
TGCGCCAGCAGCCAATTCCGGGACAGGGGCAATGAGCAGTTCTTC
>TRBJ2-2|TRBV5-1|.|13|.
CASSGQNTGELFF
TGCGCCAGCTCCGGACAGAACACCGGGGAGCTGTTTTTT
>TRBJ2-2|TRBV12-5|TRBD1|12|once
CASQGGGGELFF
TGTGCTAGCCAAGGGGGCGGCGGGGAGCTGTTTTTT
>TRBJ1-1|TRBV6-5|.|15|large
CASILVRGGTTEAFF
TGTGCCAGCATCCTCGTGCGCGGGGGCACCACTGAAGCTTTCTTT
>TRBJ2-2|TRBV5-8|TRBD2|17|once
CASIGGDTGPLAGELFF
TGTGCCAGCATCGGGGGGGATACCGGGCCCCTGGCCGGGGAGCTGTTTTTT
>TRBJ1-1|TRBV6-4|TRBD1|13|.
CASSRGPGGKAFF
TGTGCCAGCAGCCGCGGGCCAGGGGGTAAAGCTTTCTTT
>TRBJ2-1|TRBV19|TRBD2|17|.
CASSMEREGPVYNEQFF
TGTGCCAGTAGTATGGAGCGGGAGGGCCCAGTATACAATGAGCAGTTCTTC
>TRBJ1-1|TRBV11-2|.|11|.
CASSQSREAFF
TGTGCCAGCAGCCAATCCCGGGAGGCTTTCTTT
>TRBJ2-5|TRBV30|.|11|.
CAWKILETQYF
TGTGCCTGGAAAATATTAGAGACCCAGTACTTC
>TRBJ2-1|TRBV5-1|.|16|.
CASTPIGGQRANEQFF
TGCGCCAGCACCCCTATCGGGGGCCAAAGGGCTAATGAGCAGTTCTTC
>TRBJ2-1|TRBV18|TRBD2|14|few
CASSPRGRGDEQFF
TGTGCCAGCTCACCACGCGGGAGGGGCGATGAGCAGTTCTTC
>TRBJ1-2|TRBV30|.|13|.
CAWSVYLAGSYTF
TGTGCCTGGAGTGTCTATCTGGCAGGAAGCTACACCTTC
>TRBJ2-7|TRBV5-1|TRBD2|15|.
CASSFSLADSYGQYF
TGCGCCAGCAGCTTTTCACTAGCGGACTCCTACGGGCAGTACTTC